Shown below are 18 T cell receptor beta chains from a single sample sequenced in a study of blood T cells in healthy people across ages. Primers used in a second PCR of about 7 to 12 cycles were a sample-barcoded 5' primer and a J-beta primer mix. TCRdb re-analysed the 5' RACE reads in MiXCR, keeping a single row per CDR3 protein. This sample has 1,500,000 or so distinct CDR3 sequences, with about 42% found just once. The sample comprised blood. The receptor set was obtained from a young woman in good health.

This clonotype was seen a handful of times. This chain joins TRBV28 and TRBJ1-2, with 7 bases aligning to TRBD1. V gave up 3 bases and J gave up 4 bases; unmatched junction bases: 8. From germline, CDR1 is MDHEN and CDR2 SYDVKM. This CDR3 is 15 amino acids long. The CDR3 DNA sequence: TGTGCCAGCAGTTTGGGGAGGGGGCGAGGCTATGGCTACACCTTC. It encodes CASSLGRGRGYGYTF.

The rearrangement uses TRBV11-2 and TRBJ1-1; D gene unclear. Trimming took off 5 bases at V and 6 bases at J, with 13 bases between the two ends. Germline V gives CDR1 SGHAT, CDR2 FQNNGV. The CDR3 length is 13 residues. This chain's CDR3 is CASSLGVQSEAFF. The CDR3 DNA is TGTGCCAGCAGCCTAGGTGTCCAGTCTGAAGCTTTCTTT.

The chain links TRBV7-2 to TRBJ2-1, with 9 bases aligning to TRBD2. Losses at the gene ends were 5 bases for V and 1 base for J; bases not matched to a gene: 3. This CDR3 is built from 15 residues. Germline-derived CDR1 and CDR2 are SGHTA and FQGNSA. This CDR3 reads CASSASGDSYNEQFF. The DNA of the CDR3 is TGTGCCAGCAGCGCTAGCGGGGATTCCTACAATGAGCAGTTCTTC.

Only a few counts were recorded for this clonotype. Here the CDR3 reads CSARTGHYPYEQYF. CDR3 bases: TGCAGTGCTAGGACAGGACACTATCCCTACGAGCAGTACTTC. The chain links TRBV20-1 to TRBJ2-7; weak D call: TRBD1 (6 bases). The CDR3 runs 14 residues. Germline lookup yields CDR1 DFQATT and CDR2 SNEGSKA (reference sequence). The V gene lost 3 bases and the J gene lost 2 bases, with 14 bases spanning the gap.

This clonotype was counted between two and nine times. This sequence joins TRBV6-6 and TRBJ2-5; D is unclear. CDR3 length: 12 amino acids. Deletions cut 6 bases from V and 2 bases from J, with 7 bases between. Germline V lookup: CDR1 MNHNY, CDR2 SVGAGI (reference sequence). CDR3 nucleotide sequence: TGTGCCAGCAGCAACCCACAAGAGACCCAGTACTTC. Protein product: CASSNPQETQYF.

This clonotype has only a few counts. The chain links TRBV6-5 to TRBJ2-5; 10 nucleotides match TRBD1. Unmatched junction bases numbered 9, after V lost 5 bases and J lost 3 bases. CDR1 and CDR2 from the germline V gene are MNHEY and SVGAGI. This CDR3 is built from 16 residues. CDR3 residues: CASSTGQGRPKETQYF. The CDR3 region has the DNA TGTGCCAGCAGTACGGGACAGGGGAGACCCAAAGAGACCCAGTACTTC.

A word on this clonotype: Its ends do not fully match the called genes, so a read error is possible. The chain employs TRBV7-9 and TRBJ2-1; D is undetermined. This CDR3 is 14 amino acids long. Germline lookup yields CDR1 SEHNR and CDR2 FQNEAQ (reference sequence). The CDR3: CANSVGQANNEQFF. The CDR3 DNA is TGTGCCAACAGCGTAGGCCAGGCCAACAATGAGCAGTTCTTC. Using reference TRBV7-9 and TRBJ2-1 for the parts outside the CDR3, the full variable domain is DTGVSQNPRHKITKRGQNVTFRCDPISEHNRLYWYRQTLGQGPEFLTYFQNEAQLEKSRLLSDRFSAERPKGSFSTLEIQRTEQGDSAMYLCANSVGQANNEQFFGPGTRLTVL.

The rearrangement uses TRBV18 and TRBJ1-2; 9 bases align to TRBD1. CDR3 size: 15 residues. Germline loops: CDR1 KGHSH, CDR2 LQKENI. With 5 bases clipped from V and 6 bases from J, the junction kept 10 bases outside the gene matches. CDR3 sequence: CASSAPGQGPHGYTF. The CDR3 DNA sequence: TGTGCCAGCTCAGCGCCGGGACAGGGTCCCCATGGCTACACCTTC.

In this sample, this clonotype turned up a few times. CDR3 region: CASRNDRGRYYGYTF. CDR3 coding DNA: TGTGCCAGCAGGAACGACAGGGGGCGATACTATGGCTACACCTTC. V gene TRBV7-2 combines with J gene TRBJ1-2; 10 bases match TRBD1. Germline V gene sequence: CDR1 SGHTA, CDR2 FQGNSA. The CDR3 has 15 amino acids. The V and J ends lost 6 bases and 3 bases, in that order; junction bases with no gene match: 7.

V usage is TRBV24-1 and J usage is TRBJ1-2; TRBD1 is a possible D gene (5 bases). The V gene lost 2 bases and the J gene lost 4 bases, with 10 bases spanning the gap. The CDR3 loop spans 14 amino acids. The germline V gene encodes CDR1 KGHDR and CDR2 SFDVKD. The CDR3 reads CATSDSGLAYGYTF. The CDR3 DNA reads TGTGCCACCAGTGATTCGGGACTGGCCTATGGCTACACCTTC.

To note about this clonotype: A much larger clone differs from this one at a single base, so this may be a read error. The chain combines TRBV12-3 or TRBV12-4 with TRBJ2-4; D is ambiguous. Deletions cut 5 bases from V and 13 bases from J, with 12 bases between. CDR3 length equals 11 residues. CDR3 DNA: TGTGCCAGCAGTGGCGAGAACGGGCAGTACTTC. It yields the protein CASSGENGQYF.

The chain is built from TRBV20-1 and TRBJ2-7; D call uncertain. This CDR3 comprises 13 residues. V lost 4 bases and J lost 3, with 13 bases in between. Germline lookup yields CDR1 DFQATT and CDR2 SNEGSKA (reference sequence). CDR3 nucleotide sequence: TGCAGTGCTACGGCCTCGAGGTACTACGAGCAGTACTTC. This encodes CSATASRYYEQYF.

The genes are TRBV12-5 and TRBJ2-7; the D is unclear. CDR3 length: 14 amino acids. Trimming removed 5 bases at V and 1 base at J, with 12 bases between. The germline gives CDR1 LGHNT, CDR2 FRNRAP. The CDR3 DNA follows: TGTGCTAGTGGTCACCCCGGGCAGTCCTACGAGCAGTACTTC. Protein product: CASGHPGQSYEQYF.

The chain's CDR3 is CASSNLPNTEAFF. As DNA, the CDR3 is TGTGCCAGCAGCAACCTACCGAACACTGAAGCTTTCTTT. The genes are TRBV3-1 and TRBJ1-1; D is unresolved. V dropped 5 bases and J dropped 1 base, with 8 bases sitting between them. The CDR3 consists of 13 residues. Per germline, CDR1 LGHDT and CDR2 YNNKEL (reference sequence). Complete variable domain (other parts from reference TRBV3-1 and TRBJ1-1): DTAVSQTPKYLVTQMGNDKSIKCEQNLGHDTMYWYKQDSKKFLKIMFSYNNKELIINETVPNRFSPKSPDKAHLNLHINSLELGDSAVYFCASSNLPNTEAFFGQGTRLTVV.

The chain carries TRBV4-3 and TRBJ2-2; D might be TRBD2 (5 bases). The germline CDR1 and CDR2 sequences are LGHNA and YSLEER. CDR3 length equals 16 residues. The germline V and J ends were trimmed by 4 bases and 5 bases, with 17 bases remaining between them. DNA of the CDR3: TGCGCCAGCAGCCTGGGTGCGGGCCCACGGACCGGGGAGCTGTTTTTT. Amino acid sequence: CASSLGAGPRTGELFF.

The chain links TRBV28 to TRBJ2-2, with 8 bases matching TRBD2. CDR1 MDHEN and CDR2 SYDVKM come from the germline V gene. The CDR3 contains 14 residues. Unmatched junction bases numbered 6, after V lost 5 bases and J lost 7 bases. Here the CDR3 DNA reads TGTGCCAGCAGTGCTAGACTAGCGAGCGGGGAGCTGTTTTTT. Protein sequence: CASSARLASGELFF. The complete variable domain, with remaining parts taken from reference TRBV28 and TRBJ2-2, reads DVKVTQSSRYLVKRTGEKVFLECVQDMDHENMFWYRQDPGLGLRLIYFSYDVKMKEKGDIPEGYSVSREKKERFSLILESASTNQTSMYLCASSARLASGELFFGEGSRLTVL.

CDR3 loop: CAISEPRDSFSGANVLTF. CDR3 sequence (DNA): TGTGCCATCAGTGAGCCCCGGGACAGCTTCTCTGGGGCCAACGTCCTGACTTTC. V is TRBV10-3 and J is TRBJ2-6, with 7 bases lining up with TRBD1. Germline V gene lookup returns CDR1 ENHRY and CDR2 SYGVKD. CDR3 size: 18 residues. Trimming took 2 bases from V and 0 from J; bases not matched to a gene: 7.

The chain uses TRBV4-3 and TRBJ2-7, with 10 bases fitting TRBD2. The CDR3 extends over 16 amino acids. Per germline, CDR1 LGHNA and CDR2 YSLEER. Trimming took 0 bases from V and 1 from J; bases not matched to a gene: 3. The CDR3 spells CASSQDVSGRSYEQYF. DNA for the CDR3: TGCGCCAGCAGCCAAGATGTTAGCGGGAGGTCCTACGAGCAGTACTTC.